The source of this TCR beta chain is a study of OX40 agonist ivuxolimab in advanced cancers. About the study: Cancers in dose escalation were hepatocellular, melanoma, renal cell and head and neck. There were three patients with partial responses, one having hepatocellular carcinoma and two cutaneous melanoma.

Assay: immunoSEQ multiplex PCR; the TCRdb copy retains only in-frame clones and omits some. The sample records around 35,000 clones, about 86% being singletons. Notes on this clone: The same CDR3 is also encoded by other DNA sequences in this sample.

V gave up 0 bases and J gave up 5 bases, with 7 bases separating them. This CDR3 is built from 13 residues. Germline V gene data show CDR1 as SEHNR and CDR2 as FQNEAQ (reference sequence). The receptor comes from an adult with an advanced solid tumor such as melanoma, head and neck, liver or kidney cancer. J is TRBJ2-5 and V is TRBV7-9; D call uncertain. The sequencing used CD4+ or CD8+ T cells sorted from blood, collected in a trial of the OX40 agonist ivuxolimab. DNA of the CDR3: TGTGCCAGCAGCTTAGCGGGAAGTGAGACCCAGTACTTC. As protein: CASSLAGSETQYF.